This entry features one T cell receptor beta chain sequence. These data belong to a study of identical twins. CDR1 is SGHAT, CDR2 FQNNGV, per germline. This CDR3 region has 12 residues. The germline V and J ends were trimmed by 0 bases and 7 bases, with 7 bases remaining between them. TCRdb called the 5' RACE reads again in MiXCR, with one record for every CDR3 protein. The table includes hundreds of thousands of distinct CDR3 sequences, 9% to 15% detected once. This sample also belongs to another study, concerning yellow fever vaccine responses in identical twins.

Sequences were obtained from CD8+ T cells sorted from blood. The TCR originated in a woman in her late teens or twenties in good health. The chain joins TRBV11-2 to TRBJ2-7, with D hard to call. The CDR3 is CASSLDPREQYF. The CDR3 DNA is TGTGCCAGCAGCTTAGATCCAAGGGAGCAGTACTTC.